One sample yielded the 19 T cell receptor beta chains listed below, sequenced in a study of blood T cell repertoires in COVID-19. Some clones are missing from TCRdb's copy, which holds only in-frame ones; the method was immunoSEQ multiplex PCR. The data show approximately 190,000 clones, about 88% seen once. The specimen sequenced was PBMCs or T cells enriched from blood (not recorded which). All receptors come from a woman between 35 and 50 years old in a cohort exposed to, infected with or recovered from COVID-19 (not recorded which).

The genes are TRBV7-9 and TRBJ1-4; TRBD1 might be the D (6 bases). Trimming shortened V by 2 bases and J by 5 bases, and 18 bases separated the two germline ends. The V gene's germline CDR1 is SEHNR and CDR2 FQNEAQ (reference sequence). The CDR3 extends over 17 amino acids. The CDR3 DNA follows: TGTGCCAGCAGCTTAACGTTTGGGGGGGCGCGAAATGAAAAACTGTTTTTT. Translation gives CASSLTFGGARNEKLFF.

The V call is TRBV5-1, the J call TRBJ2-7; 8 nucleotides line up with TRBD2. The DNA matches TRBJ2-1 better at its end, which makes the J call doubtful. Looked up from germline, CDR1 is SGHRS and CDR2 is YFSETQ. The CDR3 sequence is 15 residues long. CDR3 region: CASSPEAGVSNEQFF. CDR3 coding DNA: TGCGCCAGCAGCCCGGAAGCGGGAGTTAGTAATGAGCAGTTCTTC.

The gene calls are TRBV7-2 and TRBJ2-7; maybe TRBD1 (6 bases). Germline V gene lookup returns CDR1 SGHTA and CDR2 FQGNSA. The CDR3 is 15 amino acids. Trimming removed 0 bases at V and 2 bases at J, with 11 bases between. The chain's CDR3 is CASSLAGQGTYEQYF. CDR3 coding DNA: TGTGCCAGCAGCTTAGCGGGGCAGGGGACCTACGAGCAGTACTTC.

The chain couples TRBV27 to TRBJ2-7; 11 positions match TRBD2. This CDR3 is 13 amino acids long. V gave up 10 bases and J gave up 4 bases; unmatched junction bases: 6. CDR1 and CDR2 from the germline V gene are MNHEY and SMNVEV (reference sequence). In DNA form, the CDR3 reads TGTGCCACCCGCGGGACTAGCGGTTACGAGCAGTACTTC. Translation: CATRGTSGYEQYF.

The table lists this clone with a few counts. The chain joins TRBV27 to TRBJ2-7; D is possibly TRBD2 (5 bases). CDR1 and CDR2 (germline): MNHEY, SMNVEV (reference sequence). Between the trimmed V and J ends, which lost 5 bases and 2 bases, there was a span of 10 bases. This CDR3 spans 13 amino acids. The CDR3 loop reads CASSPSGAYEQYF. As DNA, the CDR3 is TGTGCCAGCAGTCCCTCCGGGGCCTACGAGCAGTACTTC.

The chain recombines TRBV23-1 with TRBJ1-2; 11 bases fit TRBD1. TRBV23-1 is identified as an open reading frame with a role that is uncertain. The CDR3 runs to 15 residues. Trimming cost V 3 bases and J 8 bases; bases outside gene matches: 8. The CDR3 sequence: CASSHPRTGGSGYTF. In DNA, the CDR3 is TGCGCCAGCAGTCACCCGAGGACAGGGGGCTCGGGCTACACCTTC.

This chain joins TRBV27 and TRBJ2-1; 7 bases fit TRBD1. After removal of 1 base from V and 6 bases from J, the junction contained 9 bases not matched to a gene. This CDR3 has 16 residues. Per the germline V gene, CDR1 is MNHEY and CDR2 is SMNVEV (reference sequence). The CDR3 is CASSLYRPGQSNEQFF. Here the CDR3 DNA reads TGTGCCAGCAGTTTATATAGACCGGGACAGAGCAATGAGCAGTTCTTC.

The DNA for the CDR3 is TGTGCCAGCAGCGCGGTAAGGGAGGGCTCCTACGAGCAGTACTTC. Translating it yields CASSAVREGSYEQYF. This chain links TRBV9 with TRBJ2-7, with 7 bases matching TRBD2. With V trimmed by 3 bases and J by 0 bases, 6 bases remained unmatched. Germline V gene data show CDR1 as SGDLS and CDR2 as YYNGEE. This CDR3 is built from 15 residues.

V gene TRBV10-1 combines with J gene TRBJ1-1; 9 bases agree with TRBD1. Germline trimming cut 2 bases from V and 7 bases from J; bases unmatched to any gene: 8. Germline V gives CDR1 WNHNN, CDR2 SYGVQD (reference sequence). This CDR3 contains 15 residues. CDR3 DNA sequence: TGCGCCAGCAGTGAGGCCCCGGGACAGGGACGTGAAGCTTTCTTT. It codes for CASSEAPGQGREAFF.

The chain uses TRBV19 and TRBJ2-3; possible D gene TRBD2, 7 bases. The CDR3 is made up of 16 amino acids. Per the germline V gene, CDR1 is LNHDA and CDR2 is SQIVND (reference sequence). V was pared by 3 bases and J by 1 base, with 14 bases between. CDR3 sequence: CASSMTAGARTDTQYF. The CDR3 nucleotides are TGTGCCAGTAGTATGACCGCGGGGGCCCGCACAGATACGCAGTATTTT.

About this clone: At one of its ends the junction is not consistent with the germline gene, which may arise from a read error. This chain connects TRBV3-1 (or the pseudogene TRBV3-2) to TRBJ1-2; D remains unclear. The germline V gene encodes CDR1 LGHDT and CDR2 YNNKEL (reference sequence). This CDR3 has 10 amino acids. This CDR3 reads CASSHGSSAF. As DNA, the CDR3 is TGTGCCAGCAGCCACGGTTCCTCCGCCTTC.

V usage is TRBV4-1 and J usage is TRBJ1-2, with 8 bases matching TRBD1. The length of the CDR3 is 15 residues. V shed 5 bases, J shed 5 bases, and the junction held 10 bases outside the gene matches. CDR1 MGHRA and CDR2 YSYEKL come from the germline V gene. As DNA, the CDR3 is TGCGCCAGCAGCATCGGGGACAGGAGCCCTTATGGCTACACCTTC. As protein: CASSIGDRSPYGYTF.

CDR3 sequence: CASSLADSLLTGGAFF. The CDR3 DNA reads as TGTGCCAGCAGCTTAGCGGACAGCCTTCTTACAGGGGGAGCTTTCTTT. This chain joins TRBV7-9 and TRBJ1-1, with 8 nucleotides matching TRBD1. The CDR3 loop spans 16 amino acids. Germline V gene sequence: CDR1 SEHNR, CDR2 FQNEAQ (reference sequence). V gave up 0 bases and J gave up 10 bases; unmatched junction bases: 13.

The chain is built from TRBV19 and TRBJ1-1, with 7 bases matching TRBD1. Germline V lookup: CDR1 LNHDA, CDR2 SQIVND (reference sequence). The CDR3 contains 15 residues. The V and J ends lost 2 bases and 3 bases, in that order; junction bases with no gene match: 6. In nucleotides, the CDR3 is TGTGCCAGTAGTATAACAGGGGTCTCTTACACTGAAGCTTTCTTT. It yields the protein CASSITGVSYTEAFF.

This clone was recorded a few times. The V call is TRBV11-2, the J call TRBJ1-2, with D maybe TRBD1 (6 bases). V gave up 0 bases and J gave up 4 bases, with 9 bases separating them. This CDR3 spans 14 amino acids. Germline assignment: CDR1 SGHAT and CDR2 FQNNGV. This CDR3 is CASSLDTGTYGYTF. For the CDR3, the DNA is TGTGCCAGCAGCTTAGATACAGGGACCTATGGCTACACCTTC.

The V gene is TRBV11-2, the J gene TRBJ2-2; D ambiguous. Per germline, CDR1 SGHAT and CDR2 FQNNGV. The CDR3 is 13 residues long. The V and J ends lost 4 bases and 5 bases respectively, with 8 bases between them. The CDR3 reads CASSWLSTGELFF. The CDR3 coding sequence is TGTGCCAGCAGCTGGTTGAGTACCGGGGAGCTGTTTTTT.

The genes are TRBV15 and TRBJ1-1; D gene unclear. V gave up 1 base and J gave up 10 bases, with 16 bases separating them. This CDR3 comprises 14 residues. Looked up from germline, CDR1 is LNHNV and CDR2 is YYDKDF (reference sequence). CDR3: CATSRALRESAAFF. In nucleotides, the CDR3 is TGTGCCACCAGCAGAGCTCTTCGGGAATCCGCAGCTTTCTTT. The whole variable domain, filled in from reference TRBV15 and TRBJ1-1, reads DAMVIQNPRYQVTQFGKPVTLSCSQTLNHNVMYWYQQKSSQAPKLLFHYYDKDFNNEADTPDNFQSRRPNTSFCFLDIRSPGLGDTAMYLCATSRALRESAAFFGQGTRLTVV.

The chain couples TRBV27 to TRBJ2-7, with 8 nucleotides matching TRBD1. V shed 5 bases and J 4 bases; nucleotides not matched to a gene: 7. Germline CDR1 and CDR2: MNHEY and SMNVEV (reference sequence). This CDR3 comprises 14 residues. The CDR3 sequence: CASSPSWTGYEQYF. The CDR3 nucleotides read TGTGCCAGCAGTCCGTCCTGGACAGGGTACGAGCAGTACTTC.

DNA of the CDR3: TGTGCCAGCAGCTACCACGGGGGGACCCAGTATTTT. Translated: CASSYHGGTQYF. The V call is TRBV11-2, the J call TRBJ2-3; TRBD2 matches at 7 bases. J lost 12 bases, V lost 4 bases, and 7 bases had no gene match. In germline, CDR1 is SGHAT, CDR2 FQNNGV. The CDR3 extends over 12 amino acids.